Below, 26 T cell receptor beta chains from the same sample are listed, as sequenced in a study of shared clonotypes between healthy human individuals. This table comes from immunoSEQ multiplex PCR, and its TCRdb copy is limited to in-frame clones, with some not included. This repertoire shows 650,000 to 750,000 clones, 72% found once; its top ten account for under 2%. Sequenced sample: memory CD4+ T cells sorted from blood. The subset: CD45RA-negative fraction. Receptors were obtained from a woman aged 25 to 39 in good health.

The gene calls are TRBV5-1 and TRBJ2-2; 9 bases fit TRBD2. This CDR3 is 16 amino acids long. Looked up from germline, CDR1 is SGHRS and CDR2 is YFSETQ. Trimming took 4 bases from V and 2 from J; bases not matched to a gene: 6. The CDR3 DNA follows: TGCGCCAGCAGCCAGGGGACTAGCAGTAACACCGGGGAGCTGTTTTTT. Protein product: CASSQGTSSNTGELFF.

The chain has TRBV7-9 and TRBJ2-1, with D possibly being TRBD2 (6 bases). V lost 2 bases and J lost 0, with 14 bases in between. The germline gives CDR1 SEHNR, CDR2 FQNEAQ (reference sequence). CDR3 length: 17 residues. The CDR3 protein is CASSLIPGGTSYNEQFF. Written as DNA, the CDR3 is TGTGCCAGCAGCTTAATTCCTGGCGGGACCTCCTACAATGAGCAGTTCTTC.

J is TRBJ1-1 and V is TRBV7-8; no firm D call. The CDR3 has 13 amino acids. Germline V lookup: CDR1 SGHVS, CDR2 FQNEAQ. V was clipped by 5 bases and J by 3 bases, with 10 bases between them. The CDR3 loop is CASSSQVDTEAFF. CDR3 DNA sequence: TGTGCCAGCAGCAGTCAGGTGGACACTGAAGCTTTCTTT. The entire variable domain, with the rest obtained from reference TRBV7-8 and TRBJ1-1, is as follows: GAGVSQSPRYKVAKRGQDVALRCDPISGHVSLFWYQQALGQGPEFLTYFQNEAQLDKSGLPSDRFFAERPEGSVSTLKIQRTQQEDSAVYLCASSSQVDTEAFFGQGTRLTVV.

This clone was counted only a few times. V is TRBV4-2 and J is TRBJ2-3, with TRBD2 matching 11 bases. The CDR3 sequence is 19 residues long. J lost 3 bases, V lost 1 base, and 12 bases had no gene match. The germline V gene has CDR1 LGHNA and CDR2 YNFKEQ. This CDR3 is CASSQGLAGGSFVTDTQYF. The CDR3 DNA reads TGTGCCAGCAGCCAAGGGCTAGCGGGAGGTAGCTTCGTAACAGATACGCAGTATTTT.

This rearrangement joins TRBV5-1 to TRBJ1-4; 12 positions match TRBD1. With 1 base clipped from V and 10 bases from J, the junction kept 5 bases outside the gene matches. The CDR3 runs 15 residues. Germline values: CDR1 SGHRS, CDR2 YFSETQ. The CDR3 DNA follows: TGCGCCAGCAGCTTGTACGGGACAGGGGGCGGAAAACTGTTTTTT. Translated, it gives CASSLYGTGGGKLFF.

The chain joins TRBV5-4 to TRBJ2-1, with TRBD2 matching over 7 bases. Germline V gene lookup returns CDR1 SGHNT and CDR2 YYREEE (reference sequence). The CDR3 runs 14 residues. V was clipped by 0 bases and J by 3 bases; unmatched bases: 0. The CDR3 sequence: CASSLASGYNEQFF. CDR3 coding DNA: TGTGCCAGCAGCTTGGCTAGCGGCTACAATGAGCAGTTCTTC.

The chain employs TRBV19 and TRBJ1-1; D is unresolved. The V end lost 6 bases, the J end lost 3 bases, and 14 bases lay between the germline ends. This CDR3 region has 14 residues. The germline V gene has CDR1 LNHDA and CDR2 SQIVND (reference sequence). CDR3 sequence: CASRSGPQYTEAFF. In DNA form, the CDR3 reads TGTGCCAGTAGGTCAGGACCACAATACACTGAAGCTTTCTTT.

The chain has TRBV13 and TRBJ2-4, with 13 positions matching TRBD2. This CDR3 spans 18 amino acids. Germline assignment: CDR1 PRHDT and CDR2 FYEKMQ (reference sequence). Germline trimming cut 5 bases from V and 3 bases from J; bases unmatched to any gene: 10. CDR3 DNA: TGTGCCAGCAGCACCACTAGCGGGAGGGCCCTGGGCAAAAACATTCAGTACTTC. This translates into CASSTTSGRALGKNIQYF.

V usage is TRBV10-3 and J usage is TRBJ1-2, with D perhaps matching TRBD1 (5 bases). Trimming removed 2 bases from V and 3 bases from J, with 7 bases in between. Germline CDR1 reads ENHRY; CDR2 reads SYGVKD. The CDR3 extends over 13 amino acids. CDR3 residues: CAISETGHYGYTF. The CDR3 DNA follows: TGTGCCATCAGTGAGACAGGTCACTATGGCTACACCTTC.

The chain joins TRBV5-1 to TRBJ1-2; D may be TRBD1 (6 bases). The CDR3 spans 13 residues. Germline V gene sequence: CDR1 SGHRS, CDR2 YFSETQ. V was pared by 0 bases and J by 6 bases, with 9 bases between. The chain's CDR3 is CASSLEQGDGYTF. CDR3 nucleotides: TGCGCCAGCAGCTTGGAACAGGGCGATGGCTACACCTTC.

V is TRBV19 and J is TRBJ2-2; a possible D gene is TRBD1 (6 bases). The V end was cut by 6 bases, the J end by 1 base, with 12 bases between. Germline V gives CDR1 LNHDA, CDR2 SQIVND (reference sequence). There are 15 residues in the CDR3. Here the CDR3 reads CASRTGQGNTGELFF. The CDR3, as DNA: TGTGCCAGTAGAACGGGACAAGGGAACACCGGGGAGCTGTTTTTT.

V is TRBV6-4 and J is TRBJ2-1; D perhaps matches TRBD2 (5 bases). The CDR3 has 13 residues. Trimming pared 2 bases from V and 9 bases from J, leaving 11 bases between. Germline V gene data show CDR1 as MRHNA and CDR2 as SNTAGT. The CDR3 coding sequence is TGTGCCAGCAGTGACCTGCGAGGGAGTGAGCAGTTCTTC. Translation gives CASSDLRGSEQFF.

Comment on this clone: The sample has other DNA sequences that encode this CDR3 too. The chain joins TRBV6-1 to TRBJ1-5; TRBD1 might be the D (5 bases). The CDR3 loop spans 13 amino acids. The V gene's germline CDR1 is MNHNS and CDR2 SASEGT. Trimming removed 6 bases from V and 2 bases from J, with 8 bases in between. The CDR3 here is CASSRDRNQPQHF. Written as DNA, the CDR3 is TGTGCCAGCAGCCGGGACCGCAATCAGCCCCAGCATTTT.

This chain uses TRBV7-9 with TRBJ2-7; tentatively, D is TRBD1 (6 bases). CDR3 length: 14 residues. V lost 5 bases, J lost 5 bases, and 16 bases lay in between. Looked up from germline, CDR1 is SEHNR and CDR2 is FQNEAQ (reference sequence). CDR3 sequence (DNA): TGTGCCAGCAGCCCGGAGCCGGGACACAACGAGCAGTACTTC. Translation gives CASSPEPGHNEQYF.

The chain is built from TRBV5-6 and TRBJ2-6; no clear D. Trimming removed 1 base at V and 3 bases at J, with 8 bases between. Germline V CDR1 and CDR2: SGHDT, YYEEEE. CDR3 length: 15 residues. CDR3 coding DNA: TGTGCCAGCAGCTTGAAGGTTCTTGGGGCCAACGTCCTGACTTTC. Translation gives CASSLKVLGANVLTF.

This clone was seen a handful of times. The rearrangement uses TRBV25-1 and TRBJ2-2; D not resolved. Germline assignment: CDR1 MGHDK and CDR2 SYGVNS. The V end lost 1 base, the J end lost 4 bases, and 7 bases lay between the germline ends. The CDR3 has 14 amino acids. The CDR3 is CASSEFETTGELFF. The CDR3, as DNA: TGTGCCAGCAGTGAATTCGAGACCACCGGGGAGCTGTTTTTT.

The chain uses TRBV19 and TRBJ1-2; 9 bases line up with TRBD1. CDR1 is LNHDA and CDR2 is SQIVND in the germline V gene (reference sequence). V trimming: 7 bases; J trimming: 7 bases; junction bases outside the gene matches: 10. This CDR3 comprises 14 residues. This CDR3 is CASTESPTGGGYTF. DNA of the CDR3: TGTGCCAGTACCGAATCCCCGACAGGGGGTGGCTACACCTTC.

The V call is TRBV9, the J call TRBJ1-1; TRBD1 matches at 7 bases. V lost 0 bases and J lost 6; bases outside the gene matches: 2. Germline loops: CDR1 SGDLS, CDR2 YYNGEE. The CDR3 sequence is 13 residues long. CDR3 sequence: CASSVATGAEAFF. CDR3 in DNA: TGTGCCAGCAGCGTAGCTACAGGGGCTGAAGCTTTCTTT.

The V gene is TRBV7-9, the J gene TRBJ2-1; TRBD2 might be the D (6 bases). The germline gives CDR1 SEHNR, CDR2 FQNEAQ (reference sequence). The CDR3 spans 14 residues. Between the trimmed V and J ends, which lost 3 bases and 7 bases, there was a span of 13 bases. The CDR3 DNA is TGTGCCAGCAGCTTCGGGGGAGCTCAAAATGAGCAGTTCTTC. This translates into CASSFGGAQNEQFF.

The gene calls are TRBV7-9 and TRBJ2-1; 10 bases line up with TRBD1. The CDR3 runs 18 residues. V lost 8 bases, J lost 0 bases, and 13 bases stayed unmatched. CDR1 is SEHNR and CDR2 is FQNEAQ in the germline V gene (reference sequence). CDR3 region: CASPRQGAGGPSYNEQFF. The DNA of the CDR3 is TGTGCCAGCCCGCGACAGGGGGCGGGCGGGCCCTCCTACAATGAGCAGTTCTTC.

The rearrangement joins TRBV5-4 to TRBJ2-3; 7 bases align to TRBD1. With V trimmed by 4 bases and J by 1 base, 9 bases remained unmatched. This CDR3 is 16 amino acids long. In germline, CDR1 is SGHNT, CDR2 YYREEE (reference sequence). The CDR3 DNA reads TGTGCCAGCAGCCTTCAGGGGGTAATCCGCACAGATACGCAGTATTTT. It codes for CASSLQGVIRTDTQYF.

The J gene is TRBJ2-2, the V gene TRBV5-6; 7 nucleotides align to TRBD1. The germline CDR1 and CDR2 sequences are SGHDT and YYEEEE. V lost 4 bases and J lost 5; bases outside the gene matches: 5. The CDR3 has 14 residues. This CDR3 is CASSRQGGTGELFF. The CDR3 DNA reads as TGTGCCAGCAGCCGACAGGGTGGAACCGGGGAGCTGTTTTTT.

The gene calls are TRBV6-6 and TRBJ2-5; D is undetermined. Trimming shortened V by 0 bases and J by 2 bases, and 7 bases separated the two germline ends. This CDR3 has 14 amino acids. The germline gives CDR1 MNHNY, CDR2 SVGAGI (reference sequence). The CDR3 nucleotides are TGTGCCAGCAGTTACTCGACCAGGCAAGAGACCCAGTACTTC. Translated, it gives CASSYSTRQETQYF.

This clone was seen only a few times. The V call is TRBV11-2, the J call TRBJ2-1; no clear D. Germline values: CDR1 SGHAT, CDR2 FQNNGV. The CDR3 consists of 14 residues. V was trimmed by 0 bases and J by 5 bases, leaving 8 bases between them. This CDR3 reads CASSLDHTNNEQFF. CDR3 DNA: TGTGCCAGCAGCTTAGATCACACAAACAATGAGCAGTTCTTC. The complete variable domain, with remaining parts taken from reference TRBV11-2 and TRBJ2-1, reads EAGVAQSPRYKIIEKRQSVAFWCNPISGHATLYWYQQILGQGPKLLIQFQNNGVVDDSQLPKDRFSAERLKGVDSTLKIQPAKLEDSAVYLCASSLDHTNNEQFFGPGTRLTVL.

Points on this clone: The likely explanation is a read error, given a far larger clone one base away. This chain links TRBV5-1 with TRBJ2-2, with TRBD1 identical over 11 bases. The length of the CDR3 is 15 residues. Germline CDR1 SGHRS, CDR2 YFSETQ. V lost 6 bases, J lost 4 bases, and 5 bases stayed unmatched. The CDR3 is CASIPGTGGTGELFF. CDR3 DNA sequence: TGCGCCAGCATCCCCGGGACAGGGGGCACCGGGGAGCTGTTTTTT.

The chain carries TRBV9 and TRBJ2-3, with D perhaps TRBD1 or TRBD2 (6 bases each). V lost 0 bases and J 1 base, leaving 15 bases between the germline ends. Germline lookup yields CDR1 SGDLS and CDR2 YYNGEE. The CDR3 runs 17 residues. The CDR3 sequence is CASSVDYGGFGTDTQYF. CDR3 sequence (DNA): TGTGCCAGCAGCGTAGATTACGGGGGCTTTGGCACAGATACGCAGTATTTT.